This T cell receptor (beta chain) was observed in a study of blood T cell repertoires in COVID-19. Turning to the study itself: Specimens from acute and convalescent COVID-19 originated in the United States, Italy and Spain. Sample material is recorded as cDNA or gDNA derived from T cells, B-cell-depleted T cells, or PBMCs.

This CDR3 is 14 amino acids long. Germline CDR1 and CDR2: SGHRS and YFSETQ. V dropped 7 bases and J dropped 1 base, with 15 bases sitting between them. This clone was seen only a few times. Original processing methods: Reference gene primers were amplified, and this amplification served to estimate nucleated cell counts. Repertoires were generated with immunoSEQ multiplex PCR, while TCRdb's copy carries only in-frame clones and drops some. The V and J calls and the clone size are those of that table, but D and trimming were determined from the DNA. Of 140,000 or so clones detected, roughly 89% appear once; the ten largest clones hold roughly 1.5%.

The sequencing input was peripheral blood. The J gene is TRBJ2-7, the V gene TRBV5-1; a weak D match, TRBD1 (5 bases). The sequence came from a human donor in a cohort sampled during active COVID-19. Written as DNA, the CDR3 is TGCGCCAGCGGCGGCTTACCAGGGTCCTACGAGCAGTACTTC. Encoded protein: CASGGLPGSYEQYF.